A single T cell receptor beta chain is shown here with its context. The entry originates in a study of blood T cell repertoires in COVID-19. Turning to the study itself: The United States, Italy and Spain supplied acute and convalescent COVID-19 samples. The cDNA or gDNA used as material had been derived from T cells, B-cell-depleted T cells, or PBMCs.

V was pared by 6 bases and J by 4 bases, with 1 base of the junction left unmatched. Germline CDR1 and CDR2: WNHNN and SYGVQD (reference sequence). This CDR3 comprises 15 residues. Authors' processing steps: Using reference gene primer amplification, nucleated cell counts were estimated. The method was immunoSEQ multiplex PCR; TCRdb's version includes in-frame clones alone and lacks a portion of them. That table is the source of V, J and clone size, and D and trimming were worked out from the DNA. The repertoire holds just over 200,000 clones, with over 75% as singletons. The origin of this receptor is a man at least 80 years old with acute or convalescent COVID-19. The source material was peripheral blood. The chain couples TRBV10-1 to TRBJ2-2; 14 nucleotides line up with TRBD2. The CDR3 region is CASSGTSGGTGELFF. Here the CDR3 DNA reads TGCGCCAGCAGCGGGACTAGCGGGGGCACCGGGGAGCTGTTTTTT.